This TCR beta chain was sequenced during a study of T cell responses to AZD1222 COVID-19 vaccine. Study findings and constraints: Spike-specific TCR breadth and depth grew following two AZD1222 doses. Spike-wide vaccine-associated CD4 TCRs dominated at 160-218 and 743-854. Of the AZD1222 recipients, only five or six were seropositive at baseline. The sample set comprised mostly white British donors with more females, and clonal diversity was possibly underestimated.

The assay was immunoSEQ multiplex PCR, and TCRdb's table has in-frame clones only and misses some. The sample shows 45,000 to 60,000 clones, around 90% of them seen only once. This CDR3 contains 14 residues. CDR1 and CDR2 (germline): SGHRS, YFSETQ. This clone came up a few times. The antigen is not known. One junction end does not reproduce the germline sequence, and a read error may be involved. The receptor was derived from an adult in good health. V usage is TRBV5-1 and J usage is TRBJ1-1; TRBD1 agrees at 9 bases. Sequenced here: peripheral blood, sampled on day 0 of AZD1222 vaccination. The CDR3 bases are TGCGCCAGCAGCGACCAGCCGGGACAGGGACCTCCTCGATGG. Its translation is CASSDQPGQGPPRW.